This T cell receptor (beta chain) emerged from a study of identical twins. Study outcomes and limitations: Recombination models fit unrelated individuals' TCR alpha sharing but underestimated twins'. Conclusions were based on cross-sectional statistical analysis, without following the same donors.

This clonotype came up many times. Antigen: not known. A template switching step contributed a universal primer site, while unique molecular identifiers were present in the cDNA. TCRdb redid the calling of the 5' RACE reads with MiXCR, one entry per CDR3 protein. Among hundreds of thousands of distinct CDR3 sequences, 8.6% were seen once, and the ten largest hold approximately 0.96%. The CDR3 is 14 residues long. Germline V CDR1 and CDR2: MNHEY, SVGEGT. V dropped 2 bases and J dropped 10 bases, with 12 bases sitting between them. The data were also submitted as part of a second study, on yellow fever vaccine responses in identical twins.

This clonotype originated in a woman aged 18 to 35 in good health. The chain combines TRBV6-2 or TRBV6-3 with TRBJ1-6; tentatively, D is TRBD1 (6 bases). Sample: PBMCs. CDR3 sequence reads: CASSYAGVGSPLHF. CDR3 DNA sequence: TGTGCCAGCAGTTACGCAGGGGTCGGATCACCCCTCCACTTT.